The 17 T cell receptor beta chains presented below share a single source sample, sequenced in a study of T cells in Graves' hyperthyroidism and ophthalmopathy. Amplified regions were TCR beta CDR3 sequences from RNA transcripts. Researchers ran a first-round RT-PCR on the TCR CDR3 using the HTBI primer set. Via MiXCR, TCRdb re-called the multiplex PCR reads, giving one row per CDR3 protein. In the table there are roughly 530,000 distinct CDR3 sequences, roughly 17% of which are singletons. Sample: blood. The receptor source for this set is a woman between 18 and 30 years old with Graves' ophthalmopathy.

In this sample, this clonotype turned up a few times. The V gene is TRBV5-6, the J gene TRBJ2-1; 8 bases match TRBD2. Germline V CDR1 and CDR2: SGHDT, YYEEEE. This CDR3 has 16 residues. V shed 1 base, J shed 3 bases, and the junction held 6 bases outside the gene matches. CDR3 in DNA: TGTGCCAGCAGCTTGCAAGGGACTAGTCACTACAATGAGCAGTTCTTC. As protein: CASSLQGTSHYNEQFF.

At least ten counts were recorded for this clonotype. The rearrangement uses TRBV20-1 and TRBJ1-2, with unresolved D. The V end lost 3 bases, the J end lost 3 bases, and 11 bases lay between the germline ends. The length of the CDR3 is 13 residues. The V gene's germline CDR1 is DFQATT and CDR2 SNEGSKA (reference sequence). Here the CDR3 reads CSASPGAYYGYTF. As DNA, the CDR3 is TGCAGTGCTAGTCCGGGCGCATACTATGGCTACACCTTC.

The chain has TRBV19 and TRBJ2-1; 7 positions agree with TRBD1. The CDR3 length is 15 residues. Germline V CDR1 and CDR2: LNHDA, SQIVND (reference sequence). Trimming took 5 bases from V and 6 from J; bases not matched to a gene: 10. CDR3 loop: CASSVNRGTGNEQFF. The CDR3, as DNA: TGTGCCAGTAGTGTCAACAGGGGTACCGGCAATGAGCAGTTCTTC.

In its sample, this clonotype was seen a few times. The chain has TRBV20-1 and TRBJ2-7; D possibly uses TRBD1 or TRBD2 (5 bases each). The V gene's germline CDR1 is DFQATT and CDR2 SNEGSKA (reference sequence). Trimming cost V 4 bases and J 0 bases, with 7 bases left between them. The CDR3 runs 12 residues. The CDR3 here is CSATGASYEQYF. The DNA for the CDR3 is TGCAGTGCTACCGGGGCCTCCTACGAGCAGTACTTC.

There are many counts of this clonotype. The chain uses TRBV4-2 and TRBJ2-3; D gene uncertain. This CDR3 is 16 amino acids long. V was shortened by 0 bases and J by 0 bases, with 10 bases between the two germline ends. Germline V CDR1 and CDR2: LGHNA, YNFKEQ. The CDR3 here is CASSQDGPGSTDTQYF. The CDR3 DNA reads TGTGCCAGCAGCCAAGATGGCCCGGGCAGCACAGATACGCAGTATTTT.

This clonotype has ten or more counts. The rearrangement joins TRBV20-1 to TRBJ1-3; D perhaps matches TRBD1 (6 bases). Trimming stripped 4 bases from V and 2 bases from J, with 12 bases between. The germline V gene encodes CDR1 DFQATT and CDR2 SNEGSKA (reference sequence). The length of the CDR3 is 14 residues. The DNA for the CDR3 is TGCAGTGCTAAAGTAGGGGGGGCTGGAAACACCATATATTTT. As protein: CSAKVGGAGNTIYF.

The chain employs TRBV7-8 and TRBJ2-3; 9 bases are a match to TRBD2. This CDR3 is built from 16 residues. Trimming removed 4 bases from V and 4 bases from J; junction bases left unmatched: 9. CDR1 SGHVS and CDR2 FQNEAQ come from the germline V gene. The DNA of the CDR3 is TGTGCCAGCAGCTATCTAGCGGGAAGCGCGTCAGATACGCAGTATTTT. Translating it yields CASSYLAGSASDTQYF.

This clonotype occurred many times. V and J are TRBV6-2 or TRBV6-3 and TRBJ2-7; possibly TRBD1 for D (6 bases). V was shortened by 5 bases and J by 4 bases, with 15 bases between the two germline ends. The CDR3 runs to 14 residues. Germline values: CDR1 MNHEY, CDR2 SVGEGT. The CDR3 DNA is TGTGCCAGCAGTCCAGGGGACGGACCATACGAGCAGTACTTC. It translates to CASSPGDGPYEQYF.

This clonotype was seen at least ten times. V is TRBV2 and J is TRBJ1-2, with 7 bases lining up with TRBD1. The CDR3 has 14 amino acids. Germline CDR1 SNHLY, CDR2 FYNNEI. Losses at the gene ends were 3 bases for V and 5 bases for J; bases not matched to a gene: 6. CDR3 region: CASSDLGTAYGYTF. The DNA for the CDR3 is TGTGCCAGCAGTGATCTTGGGACAGCTTATGGCTACACCTTC.

This clonotype was recorded many times. The genes are TRBV7-8 and TRBJ1-2, with 9 positions matching TRBD1. Germline V gene sequence: CDR1 SGHVS, CDR2 FQNEAQ. The CDR3 is made up of 16 amino acids. Germline trimming cut 5 bases from V and 6 bases from J; bases unmatched to any gene: 13. The DNA of the CDR3 is TGTGCCAGCAGCCCCAACCCTCGGACAGGGGCGGATGGCTACACCTTC. This translates into CASSPNPRTGADGYTF.

This clonotype has just a few counts. This chain links TRBV19 with TRBJ1-1; D gene ambiguous. The CDR3 spans 13 residues. V lost 3 bases and J lost 3, with 8 bases in between. The germline V gene encodes CDR1 LNHDA and CDR2 SQIVND (reference sequence). CDR3 residues: CASSMATDTEAFF. In nucleotides, the CDR3 is TGTGCCAGTAGTATGGCAACCGACACTGAAGCTTTCTTT.

This clonotype was seen a handful of times. V gene TRBV20-1 combines with J gene TRBJ2-3; 8 positions match TRBD2. Trimming cost V 1 base and J 6 bases; bases outside gene matches: 0. The CDR3 has 12 residues. Germline V gene lookup returns CDR1 DFQATT and CDR2 SNEGSKA (reference sequence). This CDR3 is CSARAGGDTQYF. The DNA for the CDR3 is TGCAGTGCTAGAGCGGGGGGGGATACGCAGTATTTT.

At least ten counts were recorded for this clonotype. The chain links TRBV7-3 to TRBJ2-7, with 8 bases lining up with TRBD2. V shed 0 bases and J 1 base; nucleotides not matched to a gene: 2. In germline, CDR1 is SGHTA, CDR2 FQGTGA. The length of the CDR3 is 15 residues. The CDR3 protein is CASSLTGLGSYEQYF. The CDR3 nucleotides read TGTGCCAGCAGCTTAACGGGACTAGGTTCCTACGAGCAGTACTTC.

In regard to this clonotype: This could be a read error, since a much larger clone is one nucleotide away. The chain joins TRBV7-3 to TRBJ2-5, with D possibly TRBD1 on 5 matching bases. Germline V gene sequence: CDR1 SGHTA, CDR2 FQGTGA. The CDR3 runs 15 residues. V gave up 5 bases and J gave up 5 bases, with 18 bases separating them. CDR3 sequence: CASSPGGSGAETQYF. The CDR3 DNA follows: TGTGCCAGCAGCCCCGGTGGTTCTGGGGCTGAGACCCAGTACTTC.

V usage is TRBV28 and J usage is TRBJ1-2, with 8 bases aligning to TRBD1. The CDR3 spans 13 residues. CDR1 is MDHEN and CDR2 is SYDVKM in the germline V gene. V lost 1 base to trimming and J lost 8 bases; unmatched junction nucleotides: 3. The CDR3 protein is CASSLSGQGGYTF. The CDR3 region has the DNA TGTGCCAGCAGTTTATCCGGACAGGGCGGCTACACCTTC.

This clonotype was seen at least ten times. The chain employs TRBV3-1 and TRBJ1-6; no clear D. The germline V gene encodes CDR1 LGHDT and CDR2 YNNKEL (reference sequence). This CDR3 region has 16 residues. The V end lost 5 bases, the J end lost 7 bases, and 18 bases lay between the germline ends. In nucleotides, the CDR3 is TGTGCCAGCAGCGTCGGAAGTCGGGCTCCCAATTCACCCCTCCACTTT. Its protein product is CASSVGSRAPNSPLHF.

This clonotype was counted between two and nine times. The chain links TRBV7-9 to TRBJ2-5; TRBD2 aligns across 13 bases. Germline CDR1 SEHNR, CDR2 FQNEAQ (reference sequence). The CDR3 runs to 14 residues. Trimming removed 9 bases from V and 2 bases from J; junction bases left unmatched: 3. The CDR3 protein is CASGLAGEQETQYF. The DNA for the CDR3 is TGTGCCAGTGGACTAGCGGGAGAACAAGAGACCCAGTACTTC.